Listed below are T cell receptor beta chains from one sample, sequenced in a study of monozygotic twins with inflammatory bowel disease. Reanalyzing the 5' RACE reads, TCRdb keeps one entry per CDR3 protein, without DNA. The listing records about 440,000 distinct CDR3 sequences. The material sequenced was blood. The receptors originated from a human donor with ulcerative colitis or Crohn's disease, or a healthy co-twin of an affected twin (not recorded which). Both conserved end residues are part of each CDR3.

j_call,v_call,cdr3_aa
TRBJ1-3,TRBV20-1,CSARAGGGGNTIYF
TRBJ2-7,TRBV20-1,CSARSPFSGIGYEQYF
TRBJ1-5,TRBV24-1,CATSDSRPGANQPQHF
TRBJ1-5,TRBV25-1,CASSEGDRSNQPQHF
TRBJ2-1,TRBV5-1,CASSFDRESSYNEQFF
TRBJ1-5,TRBV5-6,CASSPRGNQPQHF
TRBJ1-1,TRBV30,CAWRRQMNTEAFF
TRBJ2-2,TRBV30,CAWSLGSLNTGELFF
TRBJ2-1,TRBV2,CASSVDVSSYNEQFF
TRBJ2-3,TRBV20-1,CSAREGWTFTDTQYF
TRBJ2-1,TRBV5-4,CASSFGGAFNEQFF
TRBJ2-5,TRBV25-1,CASRSGGETQYF
TRBJ1-5,TRBV12-3/TRBV12-4,CASNLGQNQPQHF
TRBJ2-3,TRBV7-2,CASSLQTGGTDTQYF
TRBJ2-1,TRBV20-1,CSARGWARAHNEQFF
TRBJ1-1,TRBV6-1,CASSEERVNTEAFF
TRBJ2-3,TRBV5-1,CASRPSLGASTDTQYF
TRBJ2-1,TRBV12-3/TRBV12-4,CASSFGPRSEQFF
TRBJ2-7,TRBV7-2,CASSSDGRRSEQYF
TRBJ1-1,TRBV28,CASSLTNAWGSAFF
TRBJ2-7,TRBV12-3/TRBV12-4,CASRDSYNSYEQYF
TRBJ2-7,TRBV6-2/TRBV6-3,CASSDRPPRPSYEQYF
TRBJ1-5,TRBV27,CASSPLGQGTQPQHF
TRBJ2-7,TRBV7-2,CASSKTSGSGYEQYF
TRBJ1-1,TRBV6-6,CASREDRMNTEAFF
TRBJ2-5,TRBV5-4,CASSLSGGDPTETQYF
TRBJ1-1,TRBV7-2,CASSLLGLNTEAFF
TRBJ2-2,TRBV2,CASSEFAPGELFF
TRBJ2-2,TRBV4-3,CASSPGFHTGELFF
TRBJ2-2,TRBV7-2,CASSPQGFSGELFF
TRBJ2-7,TRBV7-2,CASSLAGHSSYEQYF
TRBJ2-7,TRBV28,CAVESGMNYEQYF
TRBJ2-4,TRBV7-9,CASSLAGHGGDIQYF
TRBJ2-1,TRBV28,CASRGAQVLNEQFF
TRBJ2-1,TRBV5-5,CASSPPMTGWDEQFF
TRBJ2-1,TRBV18,CASSPRWDSDNEQFF
TRBJ1-6,TRBV7-7,CASSLEGRLKNSPLHF
TRBJ2-5,TRBV6-5,CASSYQGGLGETQYF
TRBJ1-2,TRBV7-2,CASSLGAGQYGYTF
TRBJ1-4,TRBV2,CASRGTGALGKLFF
TRBJ1-3,TRBV6-1,CAGSLSGNTIYF
TRBJ2-7,TRBV27,CASSLWAGSHYEQYF
TRBJ1-1,TRBV14,CASSQRRVRTEAFF
TRBJ1-3,TRBV12-3/TRBV12-4,CASSYSGGGNTIYF
TRBJ2-3,TRBV5-6,CASSPTWDRVSQDTQYF
TRBJ1-2,TRBV4-1,CASSQRQGDWYGYTF
TRBJ2-7,TRBV5-1,CASSLQYRTAYEQYF
TRBJ2-1,TRBV15,CATSRERLAGGYNEQFF
TRBJ1-5,TRBV11-2,CASSLGQGRGDQPQHF
TRBJ2-1,TRBV12-3/TRBV12-4,CASSPDRTGGEQFF
TRBJ1-2,TRBV12-3/TRBV12-4,CASSVGQVNYGYTF
TRBJ2-2,TRBV20-1,CSAGTGQGVTGELFF
TRBJ1-4,TRBV6-1,CASKMTGGNDKLFF